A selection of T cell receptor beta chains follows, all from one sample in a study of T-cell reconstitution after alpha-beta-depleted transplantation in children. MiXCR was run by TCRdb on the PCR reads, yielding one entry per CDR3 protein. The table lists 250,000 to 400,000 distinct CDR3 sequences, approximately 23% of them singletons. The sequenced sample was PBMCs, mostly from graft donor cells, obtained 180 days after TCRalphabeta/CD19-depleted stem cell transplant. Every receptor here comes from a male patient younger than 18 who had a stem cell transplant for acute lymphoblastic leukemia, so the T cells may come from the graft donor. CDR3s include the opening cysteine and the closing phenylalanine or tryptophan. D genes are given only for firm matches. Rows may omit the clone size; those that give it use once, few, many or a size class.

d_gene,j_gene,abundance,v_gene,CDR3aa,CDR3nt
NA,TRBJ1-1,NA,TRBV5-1,CASSLAILNTEAFF,TGCGCCAGCAGCTTGGCTATTTTGAACACTGAAGCTTTCTTT
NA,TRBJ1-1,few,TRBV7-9,CASTQGIMNTEAFF,TGTGCCAGCACCCAGGGCATTATGAACACTGAAGCTTTCTTT
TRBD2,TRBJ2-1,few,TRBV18,CASSHTSGGPYNEQFF,TGTGCCAGCTCACATACTAGCGGAGGCCCCTACAATGAGCAGTTCTTC
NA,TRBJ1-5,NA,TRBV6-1,CASSHLTLHSNQPQHF,TGTGCCAGCAGCCACCTTACATTGCATAGCAATCAGCCCCAGCATTTT
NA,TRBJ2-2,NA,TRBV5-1,CASSFIGANTGELFF,TGCGCCAGCAGCTTTATAGGGGCGAACACCGGGGAGCTGTTTTTT
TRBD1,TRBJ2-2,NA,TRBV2,CASNLGQGNTGELFF,TGTGCCAGCAACCTCGGACAGGGAAACACCGGGGAGCTGTTTTTT
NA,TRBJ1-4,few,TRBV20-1,CSARDRWELFF,TGCAGTGCTAGAGATCGATGGGAACTGTTTTTT
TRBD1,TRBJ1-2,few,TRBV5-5,CASSLGGRGYTF,TGTGCCAGCAGCCTAGGGGGCAGGGGCTACACCTTC
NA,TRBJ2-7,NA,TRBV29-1,CSVESVSYEQYF,TGCAGCGTTGAATCCGTCTCCTACGAGCAGTACTTC
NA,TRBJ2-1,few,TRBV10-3,CAISDWGYEQFF,TGTGCCATCAGTGATTGGGGCTATGAGCAGTTCTTC
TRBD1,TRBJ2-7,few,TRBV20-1,CSAETGGGGYEQYF,TGCAGTGCGGAAACAGGGGGCGGCGGATACGAGCAGTACTTC
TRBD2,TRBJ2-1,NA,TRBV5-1,CATSFFSGIGYEQFF,TGCGCCACATCCTTCTTTAGCGGGATAGGTTATGAGCAGTTCTTC
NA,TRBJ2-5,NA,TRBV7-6,CASSLARRAKETQYF,TGTGCCAGCAGCTTAGCCAGGAGGGCCAAAGAGACCCAGTACTTC
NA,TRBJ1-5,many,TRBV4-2,CASSQEDRVTQPQHF,TGTGCCAGCAGCCAAGAGGATAGGGTAACTCAGCCCCAGCATTTT
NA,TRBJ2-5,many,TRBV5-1,CASSSTGGETQYF,TGCGCCAGCAGCTCGACAGGTGGGGAGACCCAGTACTTC
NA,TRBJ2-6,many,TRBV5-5,CASKVIVGSGANVLTF,TGTGCCAGCAAAGTAATAGTAGGGTCTGGGGCCAACGTCCTGACTTTC
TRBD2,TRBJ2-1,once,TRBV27,CAFSLSLVAGGIDEQFF,TGTGCCTTCAGTTTATCCCTGGTAGCGGGAGGTATAGATGAGCAGTTCTTC
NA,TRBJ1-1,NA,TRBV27,CASSLGEGPKTEAFF,TGTGCCAGCAGTTTAGGGGAAGGTCCGAAGACTGAAGCTTTCTTT
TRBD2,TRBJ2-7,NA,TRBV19,CASPKLAGVYEQYF,TGTGCCAGCCCTAAACTAGCGGGAGTGTACGAGCAGTACTTC
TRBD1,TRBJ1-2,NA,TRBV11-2,CASSFGQADDGYTF,TGTGCCAGCAGCTTTGGACAGGCGGACGATGGCTACACCTTC
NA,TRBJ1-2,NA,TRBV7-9,CASSFADFYGYTF,TGTGCCAGCAGCTTCGCAGACTTCTATGGCTACACCTTC
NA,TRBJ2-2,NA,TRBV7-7,CASRTHWSGELFF,TGTGCCAGCAGAACCCATTGGAGCGGGGAGCTGTTTTTT
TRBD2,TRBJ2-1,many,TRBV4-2,CASSPRLAPNEQFF,TGTGCCAGCAGCCCTCGACTAGCCCCCAATGAGCAGTTCTTC
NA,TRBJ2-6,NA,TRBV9,CASSVGSTGANVLTF,TGTGCCAGCAGCGTGGGTAGTACTGGGGCCAACGTCCTGACTTTC
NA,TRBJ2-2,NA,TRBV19,CASSIVGTTNTGELFF,TGTGCCAGTAGTATAGTAGGGACAACGAACACCGGGGAGCTGTTTTTT
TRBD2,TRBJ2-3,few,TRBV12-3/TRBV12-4,CASSSLAGVGTDTQYF,TGTGCCAGCAGTTCGTTAGCGGGAGTGGGCACAGATACGCAGTATTTT
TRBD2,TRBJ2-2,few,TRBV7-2,CASSFSVPLSGAGELFF,TGTGCCAGCAGCTTCAGCGTCCCCCTTAGCGGGGCCGGGGAGCTGTTTTTT
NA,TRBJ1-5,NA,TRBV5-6,CASSFRGRDQPQHF,TGTGCCAGCAGCTTCAGGGGAAGAGATCAGCCCCAGCATTTT
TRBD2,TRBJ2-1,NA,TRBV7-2,CASSLRLAGGPGDEQFF,TGTGCCAGCAGCTTACGGCTAGCGGGAGGGCCTGGGGATGAGCAGTTCTTC
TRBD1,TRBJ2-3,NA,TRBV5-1,CASSVHRGSGTDTQYF,TGCGCCAGCAGCGTGCACAGGGGCTCGGGCACAGATACGCAGTATTTT
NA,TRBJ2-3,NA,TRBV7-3,CASSPDRRTDTQYF,TGTGCCAGCAGCCCAGACCGGCGCACAGATACGCAGTATTTT
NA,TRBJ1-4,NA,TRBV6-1,CASSGRGRSNEKLFF,TGTGCCAGCAGTGGGAGAGGCAGGTCAAATGAAAAACTGTTTTTT
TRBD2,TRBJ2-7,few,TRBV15,CATSTVTSGRDEQYF,TGTGCCACCAGCACTGTTACTAGCGGGAGAGACGAGCAGTACTTC
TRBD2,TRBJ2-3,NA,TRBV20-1,CSAPGTSGRTDTQYF,TGCAGTGCTCCCGGGACTAGCGGGAGAACAGATACGCAGTATTTT
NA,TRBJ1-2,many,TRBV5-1,CASSLAVQRGYTF,TGCGCCAGCAGCTTGGCGGTTCAGCGGGGCTACACCTTC
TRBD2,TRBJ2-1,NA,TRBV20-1,CSARPTTSGRADEQFF,TGCAGTGCTAGGCCAACGACTAGCGGGAGGGCCGATGAGCAGTTCTTC